This T cell receptor (beta chain) was recorded in a study of blood T cells in healthy people across ages (dated by TCRdb to 2015 to 2017). About the study as a whole: Template switching captured roughly one uniquely barcoded TCR beta cDNA molecule per two T cells in model experiments. To track age-related changes in TCR beta repertoire diversity, the study relied on deep sequencing normalized with unique cDNA molecular identifiers. Donors were grouped into four age groups: young (average 16 years), middle-aged (approximately 41), aged (62) and long-lived (just over 80). Donors of different ages were randomly distributed across sequencing lanes to avoid experimental bias. Using the same blood draw, the study looked at two additional independent replicas of 1 million unique cDNA reads for two donors, one aged 18 to 29 and the other aged 80 or older.

To prepare the library, 5' RACE was applied. Sequencing took place on an Illumina HiSeq 2500. A second PCR of about 6 to 12 cycles was run with a J-beta primer mix and a sample-barcoded 5' primer. A unique molecular identifier was introduced onto each TCR beta cDNA molecule by a template-switch 5' adaptor carrying 12 random nucleotides. Each sample yielded at least 3 million CDR3-containing paired-end reads. All of the RNA was converted into first-strand cDNA using the Mint cDNA synthesis kit, with a TRBC-specific oligonucleotide serving as the primer. Following uracil-DNA glycosylase treatment, all cDNA underwent a first 18-cycle PCR with the universal primers M1SS and BC2_uni_R. The source study handled its data this way. Normalization of each sample was performed by random selection of 1 million high-quality reads, each carrying a distinct molecular identifier. Instead of being binned into consensus sequences, reads with shared molecular identifiers were discarded. MiTCR, set to a Q25 quality threshold and the strictest error-elimination algorithm, was used for CDR3 identification, clonotype clustering and error correction. A nonparametric unseen species model with Euler transformation was used to estimate a lower bound on total TCR beta diversity. TCRdb trimmed public reads at Q25 via fastp, called clones via MiXCR and kept in-frame beta chains. Records with the same CDR3 protein are collapsed into one entry carrying the most frequent genes and DNA. The V and J calls were determined by TCRdb, not by the authors. This sample has some 550,000 distinct CDR3 sequences in its table, and around half of those were observed once. The biggest ten clones account for about 26% of the sample.

The 40 or so donors, aged about 6 to 95 years, were systemically healthy Caucasian individuals from Russia. Around 10 milliliters of peripheral blood were drawn from each donor into EDTA-treated Vacutainer tubes. Ficoll-Paque density-gradient centrifugation was used to isolate PBMCs, with at least 6 million per sample. Trizol reagent was used to extract total RNA from the PBMCs, yielding at least 5 micrograms per sample. The percentages of naive CD45RAhigh/CD27high T cells were determined by flow cytometry on a PBMC aliquot from every donor. The junction shows trimming of 5 bases on V and 6 bases on J, and the gene matches do not reach 13 bases of it. From the cysteine up to the phenylalanine, the CDR3 has a length of 16 residues. Only the CDR3 part of the read is kept: 48 bases, read in frame from the first base. The germline V gene yields SGHTA for CDR1 and FQGNSA for CDR2. This clonotype turned up a few times. Its antigen is currently not known. No qualities accompany the bases; no much larger clone lies one base away.

What the work shows at the level of the full study, not this receptor alone: Estimates of total diversity based on one million sequenced T cells were regarded as lower bounds and as underestimates. Compared with the aged group, more naive CD4+ T cells, fewer expanded clones and increased TCR diversity were shown by the long-lived group, suggesting age selection. As age increased, observed TCR beta diversity per million T cells dropped in a roughly linear way, and a significant reduction was already evident by age about 40. Bulk unsorted PBMC profiling prevented conclusive comparison of naive and antigen-experienced compartments. The CMV infection status of donors was not known, potentially confounding age-related changes in expanded clonotypes. There was a strong correlation between observed TCR beta diversity and the percentage of naive T cells measured by flow cytometry.

The receptor's source is a man older than 75 in good health. Recombination connected TRBV7-2 to TRBJ2-1; TRBD2 agrees with 7 junctional bases. The material sequenced was blood. The CDR3 here reads CASSANLFGLVNEQFF. The nucleotide sequence reads TGTGCCAGCAGCGCCAACCTATTTGGACTAGTCAATGAGCAGTTCTTC.